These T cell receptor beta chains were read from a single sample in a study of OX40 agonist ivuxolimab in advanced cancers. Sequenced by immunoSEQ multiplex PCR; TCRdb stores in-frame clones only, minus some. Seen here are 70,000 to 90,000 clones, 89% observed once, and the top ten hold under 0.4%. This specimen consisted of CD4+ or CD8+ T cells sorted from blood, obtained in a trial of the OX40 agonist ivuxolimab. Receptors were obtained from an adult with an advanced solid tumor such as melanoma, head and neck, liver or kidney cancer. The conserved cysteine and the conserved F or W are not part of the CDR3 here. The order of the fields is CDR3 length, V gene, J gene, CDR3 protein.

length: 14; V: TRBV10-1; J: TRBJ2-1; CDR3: ASSESVRVRDNEQF
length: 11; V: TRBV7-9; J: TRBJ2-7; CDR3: ASSLDGEYEQY
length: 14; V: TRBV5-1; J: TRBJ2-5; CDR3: ASSLVPVTTQETQY
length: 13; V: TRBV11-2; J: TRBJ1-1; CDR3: ASSIPGTANTEAF
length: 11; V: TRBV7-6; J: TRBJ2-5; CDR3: ASSLSPLETQY
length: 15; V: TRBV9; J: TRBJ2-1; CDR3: ASSVATGTRWSNEQF
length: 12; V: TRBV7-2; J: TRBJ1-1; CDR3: ASSLVTGGTEAF
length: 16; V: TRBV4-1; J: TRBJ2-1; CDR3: ASSPSWGMTGSYNEQF
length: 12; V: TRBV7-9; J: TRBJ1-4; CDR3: ASSLDSREGKLF
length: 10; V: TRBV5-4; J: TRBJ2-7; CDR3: ASSTSTYEQY
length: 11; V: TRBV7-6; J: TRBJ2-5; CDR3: ASSLGTEETQY
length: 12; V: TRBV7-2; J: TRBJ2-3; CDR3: ASRSTGGADTQY
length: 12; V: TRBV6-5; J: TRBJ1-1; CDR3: ASSYSEGLGGAF
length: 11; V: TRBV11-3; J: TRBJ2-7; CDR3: ASRAGTLYEQY
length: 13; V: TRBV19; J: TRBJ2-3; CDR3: ASTSGRAGGDTQY
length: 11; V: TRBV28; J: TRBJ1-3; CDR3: ASSRSPGNTIY
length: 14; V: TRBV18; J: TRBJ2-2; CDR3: ASSLGRPANTGELF
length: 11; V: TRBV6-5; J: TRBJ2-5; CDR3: ASSRRGIETQY
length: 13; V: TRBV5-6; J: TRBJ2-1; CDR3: ASSLGGQGFNEQF
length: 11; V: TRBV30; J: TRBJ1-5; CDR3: AFQGGQGQPQH
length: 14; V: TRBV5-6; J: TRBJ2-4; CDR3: ASSFYRQLAKNIQY
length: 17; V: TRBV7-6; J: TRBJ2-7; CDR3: ASSRGTGGAVFSSYEQY
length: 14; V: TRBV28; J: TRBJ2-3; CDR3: ASSLAGGRRADTQY
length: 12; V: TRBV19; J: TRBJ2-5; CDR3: ASSTPPREETQY
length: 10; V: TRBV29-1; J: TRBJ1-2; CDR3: SVRGGRYGYT
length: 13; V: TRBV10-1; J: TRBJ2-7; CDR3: ASSESPGLMYEQY
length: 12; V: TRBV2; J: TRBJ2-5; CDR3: ASSEALWGETQY
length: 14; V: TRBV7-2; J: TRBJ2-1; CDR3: ASSFSGTTSYNEQF
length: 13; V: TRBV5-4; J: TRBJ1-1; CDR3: ASSTSSGANTEAF
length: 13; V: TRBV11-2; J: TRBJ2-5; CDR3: ASSLNVQGLETQY
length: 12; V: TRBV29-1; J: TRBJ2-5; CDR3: SVPRLGGGETQY
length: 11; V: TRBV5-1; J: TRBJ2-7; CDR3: ASSFGGRDEQY
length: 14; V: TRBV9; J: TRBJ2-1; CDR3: ATSREATPHYGEQF
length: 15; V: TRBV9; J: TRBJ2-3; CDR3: ASSFPPGQGNTDTQY
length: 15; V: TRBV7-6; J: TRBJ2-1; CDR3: ASSLAGGQISINEQF
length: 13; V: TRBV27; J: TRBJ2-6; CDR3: ASSPPGSGANVLT
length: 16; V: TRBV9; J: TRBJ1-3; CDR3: ASSVIGAISAPGNTIY
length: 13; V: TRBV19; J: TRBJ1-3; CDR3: ASSIGGISGNTIY
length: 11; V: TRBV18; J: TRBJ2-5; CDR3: ASQNQGSETQY
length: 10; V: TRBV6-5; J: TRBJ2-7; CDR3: ASSKGGAEQY
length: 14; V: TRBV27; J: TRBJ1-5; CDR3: ASSPWQIDSNQPQH
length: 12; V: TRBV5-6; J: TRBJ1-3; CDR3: ASSLLGPGNTIY
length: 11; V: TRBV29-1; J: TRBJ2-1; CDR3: SVEDSLAGEQF
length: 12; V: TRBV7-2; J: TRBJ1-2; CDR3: ASSFDRANYGYT
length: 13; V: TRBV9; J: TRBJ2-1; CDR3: ASSVGSGGFYEQF
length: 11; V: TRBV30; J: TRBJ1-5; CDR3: AWSRIGNQPQH
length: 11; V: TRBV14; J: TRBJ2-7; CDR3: ASSQSRGNEQY
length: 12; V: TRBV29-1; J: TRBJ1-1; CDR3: SVARTGVGTEAF
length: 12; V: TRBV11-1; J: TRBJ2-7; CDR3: ASSVDVPGGEQY
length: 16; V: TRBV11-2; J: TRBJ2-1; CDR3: ASSTKVLAGGSSDEQF
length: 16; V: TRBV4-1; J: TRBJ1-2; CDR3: ASSQPLRRQGAFYGYT
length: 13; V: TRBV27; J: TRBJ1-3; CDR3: ASSLSWGGFDTIY
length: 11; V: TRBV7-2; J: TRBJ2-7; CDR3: ASSQGHSYEQY
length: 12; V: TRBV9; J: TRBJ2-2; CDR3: ASKGTQVTGELF